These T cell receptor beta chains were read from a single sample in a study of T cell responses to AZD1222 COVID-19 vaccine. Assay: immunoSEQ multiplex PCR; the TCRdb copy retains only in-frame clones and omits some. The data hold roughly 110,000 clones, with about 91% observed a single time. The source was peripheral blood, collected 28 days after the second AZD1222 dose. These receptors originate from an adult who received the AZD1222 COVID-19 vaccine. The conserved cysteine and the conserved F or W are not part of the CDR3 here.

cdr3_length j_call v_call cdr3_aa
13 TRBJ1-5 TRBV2 ASSESRSSNQPQH
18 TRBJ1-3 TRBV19 ASSSYPPGQGRISGNTIY
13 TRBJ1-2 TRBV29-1 SVLLWDGNNYGYT
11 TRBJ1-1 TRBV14 ASSPRGGTEAF
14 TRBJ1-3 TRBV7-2 ASSLSTSYSGNTIY
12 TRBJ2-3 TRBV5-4 ASSPGGGQDTQY
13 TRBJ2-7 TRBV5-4 ASSLGPGGYNEQY
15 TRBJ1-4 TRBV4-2 ASSQDVLGTGNEKLF
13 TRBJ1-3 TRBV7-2 ASSPGQASGNTIY
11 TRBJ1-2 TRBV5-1 ASSNRGFYGYT
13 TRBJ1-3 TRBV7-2 ASSTGTVSGNTIY
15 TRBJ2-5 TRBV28 ASSLRPDRVKQETQY
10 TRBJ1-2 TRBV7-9 ASSPVNYGYT
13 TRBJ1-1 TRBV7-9 ASSFGKTGDTEAF
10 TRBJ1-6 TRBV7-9 ASSFLGSPLH
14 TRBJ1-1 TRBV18 ASSPGLQGGNTEAF
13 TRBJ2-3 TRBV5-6 ASSLLAGGTDTQY
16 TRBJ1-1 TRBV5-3 ARSRSRRQGDENTEAF
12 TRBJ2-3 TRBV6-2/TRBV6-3 ASSEGAGSDTQY
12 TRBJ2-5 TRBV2 ASSPSGVGGTQY
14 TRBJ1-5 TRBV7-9 ASSPGAGGINQPQH
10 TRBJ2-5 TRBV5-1 ASSQREETQY
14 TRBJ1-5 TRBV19 ASSTMGLYSNQPQH
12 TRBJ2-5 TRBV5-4 ASSKGTEQETQY
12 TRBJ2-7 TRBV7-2 ASSSRQGAPEQY
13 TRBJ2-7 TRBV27 ASRDPRAGSYEQY
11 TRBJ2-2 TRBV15 ATSFRFTGELF
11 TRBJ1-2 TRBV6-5 ASRDLDVPGYT
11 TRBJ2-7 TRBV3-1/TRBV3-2 ASSQEGVYEQY
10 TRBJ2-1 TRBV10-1 ASSESSGEQF
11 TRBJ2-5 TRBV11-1 ASSLIPGETQY
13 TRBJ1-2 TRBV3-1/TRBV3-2 ASAVGGAIEYGYT
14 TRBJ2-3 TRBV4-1 ASSALGGGSGDTQY
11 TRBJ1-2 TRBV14 ASSHEAPGGYT
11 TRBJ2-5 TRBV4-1 ASSQLIQETQY
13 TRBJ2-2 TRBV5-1 ASSLWQEDTGELF
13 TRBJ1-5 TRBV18 ASSPASGGNQPQH
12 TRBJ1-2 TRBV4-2 ASSQGQGSYGYT
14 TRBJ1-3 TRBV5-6 ASSQTGGFSGNTIY
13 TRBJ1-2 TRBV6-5 ASSPGQGSNYGYT
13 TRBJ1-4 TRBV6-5 ASSYSTGRGEKLF
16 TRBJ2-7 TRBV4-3 ASSHAGGLTGGNYEQY
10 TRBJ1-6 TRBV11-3 ASSLTGGPLH
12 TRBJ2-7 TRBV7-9 ASSRGESSYEQY
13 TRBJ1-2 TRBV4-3 ASSQDRDTNYGYT
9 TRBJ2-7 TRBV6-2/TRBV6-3 ASSQGNEQY
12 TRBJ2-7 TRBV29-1 SVSGQGTSYEQY
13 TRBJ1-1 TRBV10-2 ASSEGDRVNTEAF
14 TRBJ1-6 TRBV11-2 ASSPRTARYNSPLH
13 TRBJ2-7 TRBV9 ASSVAGQGSYEQY
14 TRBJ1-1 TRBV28 ASSQITGTGLAEAF
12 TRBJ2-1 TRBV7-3 ASSRGATYNEQF
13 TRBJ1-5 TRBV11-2 ASSPQTGNNQPQH